A selection of T cell receptor beta chains follows, all from one sample in a study of response to subunit inactivated influenza vaccine. TCRdb analysed the RT-PCR reads with MiXCR anew, one entry per CDR3 protein. The sample consists of more than 500,000 distinct CDR3 sequences, roughly 12% of them appearing once. The same sample was also used in a study of T cells expressing NK-cell markers.

The starting material was PBMCs from blood, obtained on the day of vaccination. All receptors come from a man between 50 and 59 years old who received an inactivated influenza vaccine. CDR3s include the opening cysteine and the closing phenylalanine or tryptophan. The D gene is left open where the match is weak. Rows may omit the clone size; those that give it use once, few, many or a size class.

J,size,D,length,V,CDR3,DNA
TRBJ1-2,NA,NA,18,TRBV9,CASSANRVWDETNYGYTF,TGTGCCAGCAGCGCGAATCGTGTTTGGGACGAGACCAACTATGGCTACACCTTC
TRBJ2-1,few,TRBD1,17,TRBV11-2,CASSPDTGQGGWYEQFF,TGTGCCAGCAGCCCCGACACGGGACAGGGGGGGTGGTATGAGCAGTTCTTC
TRBJ2-5,few,NA,14,TRBV11-2,CASSLWSSEETQYF,TGTGCCAGCAGCTTATGGAGTAGCGAAGAGACCCAGTACTTC
TRBJ2-2,few,NA,14,TRBV2,CASVRGSNTGELFF,TGTGCCAGCGTTAGGGGATCGAACACCGGGGAGCTGTTTTTT
TRBJ1-3,NA,NA,12,TRBV20-1,CSASSPGNTIYF,TGCAGTGCTAGTAGTCCGGGAAACACCATATATTTT
TRBJ1-3,NA,TRBD1,17,TRBV6-2/TRBV6-3,CASRTLRTGVPGNTIYF,TGTGCCAGCAGAACCCTACGTACAGGGGTCCCTGGAAACACCATATATTTT
TRBJ2-3,few,NA,13,TRBV10-3,CAIKTGSTDTQYF,TGTGCCATCAAAACGGGTAGCACAGATACGCAGTATTTT
TRBJ1-5,many,NA,12,TRBV20-1,CSAGTLDQPQHF,TGCAGTGCTGGGACTTTAGATCAGCCCCAGCATTTT
TRBJ1-6,few,NA,16,TRBV15,CATSRDIADLNSPLHF,TGTGCCACCAGCAGAGATATCGCAGATCTTAATTCACCCCTCCACTTT
TRBJ1-4,many,TRBD1,13,TRBV6-6,CASRTGDLEKLFF,TGTGCCAGCAGGACAGGGGATTTGGAAAAACTGTTTTTT
TRBJ2-1,NA,NA,14,TRBV19,CASSIDLANNEQFF,TGTGCCAGTAGTATAGATCTCGCCAACAATGAGCAGTTCTTC
TRBJ1-1,NA,NA,12,TRBV29-1,CSVDSGGTEAFF,TGCAGCGTTGATTCCGGAGGCACTGAAGCTTTCTTT
TRBJ2-1,NA,TRBD1,16,TRBV19,CASSTNRGRSYNEQFF,TGTGCCAGTAGTACGAACAGGGGACGTTCCTACAATGAGCAGTTCTTC
TRBJ1-1,few,NA,14,TRBV5-8,CASSSLRGDGEAFF,TGTGCCAGCAGCTCACTGCGGGGGGACGGTGAAGCTTTCTTT
TRBJ1-5,NA,NA,14,TRBV28,CASSPGHPYQPQHF,TGTGCCAGCAGTCCCGGACATCCTTATCAGCCCCAGCATTTT
TRBJ2-5,NA,TRBD1,12,TRBV29-1,CSERGGGETQYF,TGCAGCGAGCGAGGGGGCGGAGAGACCCAGTACTTC
TRBJ1-4,few,NA,13,TRBV5-1,CASSLELGEKLFF,TGCGCCAGCAGCTTGGAGCTCGGAGAAAAACTGTTTTTT
TRBJ1-2,NA,TRBD1,15,TRBV7-9,CASSPPTGGNYGYTF,TGTGCCAGCAGCCCCCCGACAGGGGGCAACTATGGCTACACCTTC
TRBJ2-5,NA,NA,15,TRBV4-3,CASSQDWREQETQYF,TGCGCCAGCAGCCAAGATTGGAGAGAGCAAGAGACCCAGTACTTC
TRBJ2-2,once,NA,17,TRBV7-2,CASSSQRLEIRTGELFF,TGTGCCAGCAGCTCCCAACGCCTCGAAATACGGACCGGGGAGCTGTTTTTT
TRBJ1-2,few,TRBD1,14,TRBV5-1,CASSPQTGDYGYTF,TGCGCCAGCAGCCCCCAGACAGGGGACTATGGCTACACCTTC
TRBJ2-1,few,TRBD2,20,TRBV5-6,CASRTEKGLAGVSSYNEQFF,TGTGCCAGCAGAACCGAGAAGGGACTAGCGGGAGTTAGCTCCTACAATGAGCAGTTCTTC
TRBJ2-1,NA,TRBD2,17,TRBV24-1,CATSDFARAGGYNEQFF,TGTGCCACCAGTGATTTTGCCCGAGCGGGGGGGTACAATGAGCAGTTCTTC
TRBJ1-1,NA,NA,12,TRBV29-1,CSVVIENTEAFF,TGCAGCGTTGTAATCGAGAACACTGAAGCTTTCTTT
TRBJ2-2,few,NA,14,TRBV12-3/TRBV12-4,CASSSGTSGGELFF,TGTGCCAGCAGTTCCGGGACTTCTGGTGGGGAGCTGTTTTTT
TRBJ2-7,NA,NA,12,TRBV28,CASRPQGYEQYF,TGTGCCAGCAGACCACAGGGCTACGAGCAGTACTTC
TRBJ2-5,many,TRBD1,16,TRBV4-2,CASSHVLTGGIETQYF,TGTGCCAGCAGCCACGTGTTAACAGGGGGCATCGAGACCCAGTACTTC
TRBJ2-1,NA,NA,16,TRBV27,CASSLFGGSNEDEQFF,TGTGCCAGCAGTTTATTTGGGGGGAGTAATGAGGATGAGCAGTTCTTC
TRBJ2-7,many,NA,13,TRBV7-2,CASSSSGFYEQYF,TGTGCCAGCAGCTCCTCAGGGTTCTACGAGCAGTACTTC
TRBJ1-5,few,NA,12,TRBV28,CASRYLDQPQHF,TGTGCCAGCAGATACTTGGATCAGCCCCAGCATTTT
TRBJ2-5,NA,NA,10,TRBV24-1,CATSRGTQYF,TGTGCCACCAGTCGAGGGACCCAGTACTTC
TRBJ2-5,few,TRBD1,15,TRBV20-1,CSASRQGRFGETQYF,TGCAGTGCTAGTAGACAGGGGCGGTTCGGAGAGACCCAGTACTTC
TRBJ2-2,few,TRBD2,14,TRBV20-1,CSATLAGGAGELFF,TGCAGTGCTACACTAGCGGGAGGAGCCGGGGAGCTGTTTTTT
TRBJ2-5,many,NA,15,TRBV20-1,CSARHPGRGVETQYF,TGCAGTGCTAGACACCCCGGAAGAGGGGTTGAGACCCAGTACTTC
TRBJ2-5,NA,NA,16,TRBV5-6,CASRRTVSGTLETQYF,TGTGCCAGCAGACGAACAGTTAGTGGTACGTTGGAGACCCAGTACTTC
TRBJ2-3,few,TRBD2,21,TRBV5-1,CASSLLPGLAGGPSKSDTQYF,TGCGCCAGCAGCTTGTTACCGGGACTAGCGGGAGGACCTTCTAAATCAGATACGCAGTATTTT
TRBJ1-4,NA,NA,18,TRBV11-2,CGSSLERAGHPGGEKLFF,TGTGGCAGCAGCTTAGAACGGGCAGGGCACCCAGGCGGTGAAAAACTGTTTTTT
TRBJ2-5,few,TRBD2,16,TRBV13,CASSPWLAGDQETQYF,TGTGCCAGCAGCCCCTGGCTAGCGGGCGACCAAGAGACCCAGTACTTC
TRBJ2-2,NA,NA,16,TRBV7-9,CASSLSRTLSTGELFF,TGTGCCAGCAGTCTTTCAAGGACATTGAGCACCGGGGAGCTGTTTTTT
TRBJ1-5,NA,NA,16,TRBV6-2/TRBV6-3,CASSYWGRGAGQPQHF,TGTGCCAGCAGTTACTGGGGCAGGGGAGCCGGTCAGCCCCAGCATTTT
TRBJ1-1,NA,NA,14,TRBV7-2,CASSLRQLTTEAFF,TGTGCCAGCAGCTTACGACAGTTAACTACTGAAGCTTTCTTT
TRBJ2-3,NA,TRBD2,16,TRBV3-1,CASSTMTSRSTDTQYF,TGTGCCAGCAGCACGATGACTAGCCGATCCACAGATACGCAGTATTTT